The present T cell receptor beta chain was sequenced within a study of cytomegalovirus exposure and HLA in healthy donors. Study context: An analysis done earlier identified more than 100 million unique TCR beta sequences from around 180 million T cells. Unique TCRs numbering around 80 million, obtained from HLA-typed donors, made up an early data release. Findings and caveats of the study: Excluded: some indistinguishable V segments such as TRBV6-2 and TRBV6-3.

This clone was recorded a few times. Its antigen is unidentified. PCR used 60 Vbeta primers and 13 Jbeta primers. This table comes from immunoSEQ multiplex PCR, and its TCRdb copy is limited to in-frame clones, with some not included. The sample holds 100,000 to 150,000 clones, about 84% seen once. The CDR3 length is 13 residues. Trimming cost V 5 bases and J 1 base, with 9 bases left between them. Per the germline V gene, CDR1 is SGHDT and CDR2 is YYEEEE. The chain combines TRBV5-6 with TRBJ1-2; D not resolved. This clonotype originated in a man aged 35 to 55 in good health and CMV-seronegative. Sequences were obtained from PBMCs. CDR3: CASRNRVNYGYTF. CDR3 sequence (DNA): TGTGCCAGCAGAAACCGGGTTAACTATGGCTACACCTTC.